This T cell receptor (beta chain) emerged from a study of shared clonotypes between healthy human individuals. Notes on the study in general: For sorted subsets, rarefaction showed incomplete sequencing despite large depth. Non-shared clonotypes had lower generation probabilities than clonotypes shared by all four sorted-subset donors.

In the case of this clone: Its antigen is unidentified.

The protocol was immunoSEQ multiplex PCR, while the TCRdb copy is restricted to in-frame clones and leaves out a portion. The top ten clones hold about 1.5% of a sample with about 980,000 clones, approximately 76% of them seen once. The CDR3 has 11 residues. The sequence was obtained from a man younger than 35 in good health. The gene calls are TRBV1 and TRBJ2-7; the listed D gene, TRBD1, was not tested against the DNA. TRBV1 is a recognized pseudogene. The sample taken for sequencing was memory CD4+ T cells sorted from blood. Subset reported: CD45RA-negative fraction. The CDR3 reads CTSSQLSEQYF. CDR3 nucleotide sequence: TGCACCAGCAGCCAGCTCAGCGAGCAGTACTTC.